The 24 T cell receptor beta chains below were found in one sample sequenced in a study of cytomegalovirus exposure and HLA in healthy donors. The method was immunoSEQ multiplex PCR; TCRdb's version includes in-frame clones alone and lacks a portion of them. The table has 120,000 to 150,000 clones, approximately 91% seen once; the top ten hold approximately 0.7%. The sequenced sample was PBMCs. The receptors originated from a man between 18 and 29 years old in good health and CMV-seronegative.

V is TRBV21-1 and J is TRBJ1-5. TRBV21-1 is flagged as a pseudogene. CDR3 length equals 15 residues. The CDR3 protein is CASPHGGAGNQPQHF. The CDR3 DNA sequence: TGTGCCAGCCCCCACGGGGGGGCTGGCAATCAGCCCCAGCATTTT.

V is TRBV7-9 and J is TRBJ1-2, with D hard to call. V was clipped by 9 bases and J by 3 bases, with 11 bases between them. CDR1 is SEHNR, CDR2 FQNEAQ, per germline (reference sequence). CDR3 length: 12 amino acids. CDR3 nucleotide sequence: TGTGCCAGTGGGTCGGGGTACTATGGCTACACCTTC. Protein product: CASGSGYYGYTF.

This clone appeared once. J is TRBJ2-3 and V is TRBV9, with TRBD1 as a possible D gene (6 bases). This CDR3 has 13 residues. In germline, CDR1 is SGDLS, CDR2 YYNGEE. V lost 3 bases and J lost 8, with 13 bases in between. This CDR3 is CASSEQGGGTQYF. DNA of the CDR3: TGTGCCAGCAGCGAACAGGGTGGGGGTACGCAGTATTTT.

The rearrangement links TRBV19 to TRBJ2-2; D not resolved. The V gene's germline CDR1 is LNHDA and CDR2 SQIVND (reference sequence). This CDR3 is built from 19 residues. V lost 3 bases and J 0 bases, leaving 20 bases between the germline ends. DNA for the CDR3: TGTGCCAGTAGTATCGGTCGTTGGAGCGTTTCCGCGAACACCGGGGAGCTGTTTTTT. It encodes CASSIGRWSVSANTGELFF. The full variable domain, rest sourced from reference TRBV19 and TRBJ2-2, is DGGITQSPKYLFRKEGQNVTLSCEQNLNHDAMYWYRQDPGQGLRLIYYSQIVNDFQKGDIAEGYSVSREKKESFPLTVTSAQKNPTAFYLCASSIGRWSVSANTGELFFGEGSRLTVL.

The CDR3 sequence is CASSLERATGGIDEQYF. The CDR3 bases are TGTGCCAGCAGCTTAGAGCGGGCGACAGGGGGTATCGACGAGCAGTACTTC. This chain uses TRBV7-9 with TRBJ2-7, with TRBD1 identical over 9 bases. With V trimmed by 1 base and J by 5 bases, 12 bases remained unmatched. CDR1 is SEHNR, CDR2 FQNEAQ, per germline (reference sequence). The CDR3 has 17 residues.

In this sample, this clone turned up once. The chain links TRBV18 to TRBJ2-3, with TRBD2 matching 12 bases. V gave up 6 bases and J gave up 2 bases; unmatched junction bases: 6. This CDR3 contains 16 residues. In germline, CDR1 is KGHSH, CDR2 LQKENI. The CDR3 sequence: CASSLAGGPVTDTQYF. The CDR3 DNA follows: TGTGCCAGCTCCCTAGCGGGAGGGCCGGTCACAGATACGCAGTATTTT.

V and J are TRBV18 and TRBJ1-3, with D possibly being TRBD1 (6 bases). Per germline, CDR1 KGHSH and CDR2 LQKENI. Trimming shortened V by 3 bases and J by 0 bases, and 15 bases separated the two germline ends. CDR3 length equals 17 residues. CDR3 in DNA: TGTGCCAGCTCACCCCGGGGGGCCGGAATCTCTGGAAACACCATATATTTT. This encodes CASSPRGAGISGNTIYF.

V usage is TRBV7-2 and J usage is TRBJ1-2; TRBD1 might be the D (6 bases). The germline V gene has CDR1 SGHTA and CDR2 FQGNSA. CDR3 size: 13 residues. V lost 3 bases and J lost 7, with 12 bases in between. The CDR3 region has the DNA TGTGCCAGCAGCTTTAACAGGGCCGGTGGCTACACCTTC. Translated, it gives CASSFNRAGGYTF.

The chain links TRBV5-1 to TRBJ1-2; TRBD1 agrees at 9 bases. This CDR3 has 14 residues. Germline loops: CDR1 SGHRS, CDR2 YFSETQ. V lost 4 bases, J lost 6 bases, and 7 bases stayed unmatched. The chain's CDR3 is CASSPLGTGHGYTF. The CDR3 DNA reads TGCGCCAGCAGCCCCCTAGGGACAGGGCATGGCTACACCTTC.

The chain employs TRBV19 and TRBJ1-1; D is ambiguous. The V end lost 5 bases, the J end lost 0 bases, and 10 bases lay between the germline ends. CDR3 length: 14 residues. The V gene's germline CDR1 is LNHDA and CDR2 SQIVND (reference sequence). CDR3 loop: CASSRGTLNTEAFF. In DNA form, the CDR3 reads TGTGCCAGTAGTCGCGGCACGTTGAACACTGAAGCTTTCTTT.

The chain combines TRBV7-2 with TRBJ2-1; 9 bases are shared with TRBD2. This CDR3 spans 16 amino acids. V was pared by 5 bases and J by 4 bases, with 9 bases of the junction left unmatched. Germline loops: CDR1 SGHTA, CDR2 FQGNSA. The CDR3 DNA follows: TGTGCCAGCAGCAGCGATAGCGGGAGCCATTACAATGAGCAGTTCTTC. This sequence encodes CASSSDSGSHYNEQFF.

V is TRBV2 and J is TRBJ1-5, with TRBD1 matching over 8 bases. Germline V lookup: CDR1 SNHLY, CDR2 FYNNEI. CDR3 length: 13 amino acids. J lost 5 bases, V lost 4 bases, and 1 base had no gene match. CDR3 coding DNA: TGTGCCAGCAGTGTGACAGGGGATCAGCCCCAGCATTTT. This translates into CASSVTGDQPQHF.

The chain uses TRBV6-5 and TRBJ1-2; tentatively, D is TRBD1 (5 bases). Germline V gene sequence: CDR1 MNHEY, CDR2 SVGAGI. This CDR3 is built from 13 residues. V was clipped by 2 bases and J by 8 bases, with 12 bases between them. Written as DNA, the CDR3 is TGTGCCAGCAGTTACGGTGCAGGGCTCGGCTACACCTTC. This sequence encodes CASSYGAGLGYTF.

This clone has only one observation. CDR3 sequence reads: CATSFDRGGYGYTF. The CDR3, as DNA: TGTGCCACCTCCTTTGACAGGGGCGGCTATGGCTACACCTTC. The gene calls are TRBV6-1 and TRBJ1-2, with 8 nucleotides matching TRBD1. After removal of 10 bases from V and 4 bases from J, the junction contained 11 bases not matched to a gene. The length of the CDR3 is 14 residues. The germline V gene has CDR1 MNHNS and CDR2 SASEGT.

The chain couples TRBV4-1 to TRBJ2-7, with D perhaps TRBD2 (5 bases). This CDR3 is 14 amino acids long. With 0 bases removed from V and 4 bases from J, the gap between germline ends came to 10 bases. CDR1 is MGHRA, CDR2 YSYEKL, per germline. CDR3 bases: TGCGCCAGCAGCCAAGACCTAGCAACTTACGAGCAGTACGTC. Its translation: CASSQDLATYEQYV.

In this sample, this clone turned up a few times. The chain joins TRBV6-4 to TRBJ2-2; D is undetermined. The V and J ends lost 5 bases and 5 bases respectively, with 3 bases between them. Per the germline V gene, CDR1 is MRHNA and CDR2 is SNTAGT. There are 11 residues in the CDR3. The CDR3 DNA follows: TGTGCCAGCAGTCGGACCGGGGAGCTGTTTTTT. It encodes CASSRTGELFF.

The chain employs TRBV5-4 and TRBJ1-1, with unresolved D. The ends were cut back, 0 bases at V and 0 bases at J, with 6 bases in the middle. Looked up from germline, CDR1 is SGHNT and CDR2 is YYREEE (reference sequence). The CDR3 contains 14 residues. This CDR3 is CASSLEQMNTEAFF. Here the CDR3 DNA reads TGTGCCAGCAGCTTGGAACAGATGAACACTGAAGCTTTCTTT.

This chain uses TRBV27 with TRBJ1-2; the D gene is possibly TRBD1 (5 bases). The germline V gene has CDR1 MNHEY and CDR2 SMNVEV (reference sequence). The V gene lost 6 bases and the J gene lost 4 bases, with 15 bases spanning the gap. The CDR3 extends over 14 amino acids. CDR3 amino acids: CASSPFGGVYGYTF. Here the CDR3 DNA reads TGTGCCAGCAGCCCATTCGGGGGGGTCTATGGCTACACCTTC.

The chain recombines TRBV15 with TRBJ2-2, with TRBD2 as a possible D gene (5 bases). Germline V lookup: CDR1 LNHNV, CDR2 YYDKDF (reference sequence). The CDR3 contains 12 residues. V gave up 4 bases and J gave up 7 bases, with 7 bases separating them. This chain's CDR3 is CATSTGSGELFF. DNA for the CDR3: TGTGCCACCAGCACGGGGAGCGGGGAGCTGTTTTTT. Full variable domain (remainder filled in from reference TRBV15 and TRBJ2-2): DAMVIQNPRYQVTQFGKPVTLSCSQTLNHNVMYWYQQKSSQAPKLLFHYYDKDFNNEADTPDNFQSRRPNTSFCFLDIRSPGLGDTAMYLCATSTGSGELFFGEGSRLTVL.

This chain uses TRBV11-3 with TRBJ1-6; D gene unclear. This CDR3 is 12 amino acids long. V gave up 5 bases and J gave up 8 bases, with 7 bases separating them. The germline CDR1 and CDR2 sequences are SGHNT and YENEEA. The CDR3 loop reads CASSTGDSPLHF. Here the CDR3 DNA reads TGTGCCAGCAGCACCGGGGATTCACCCCTCCACTTT.

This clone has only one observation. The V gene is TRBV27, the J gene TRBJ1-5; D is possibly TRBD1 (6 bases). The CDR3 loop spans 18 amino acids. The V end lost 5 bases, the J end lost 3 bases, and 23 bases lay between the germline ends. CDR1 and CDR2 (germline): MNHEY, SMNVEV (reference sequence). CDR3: CASSETGQVLPINQPQHF. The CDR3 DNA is TGTGCCAGCAGTGAAACGGGACAAGTTCTCCCAATCAATCAGCCCCAGCATTTT.

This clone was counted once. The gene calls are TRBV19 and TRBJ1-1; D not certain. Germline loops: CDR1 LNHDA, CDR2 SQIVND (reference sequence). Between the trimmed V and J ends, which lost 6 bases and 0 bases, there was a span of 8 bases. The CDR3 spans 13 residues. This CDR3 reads CASSLLMNTEAFF. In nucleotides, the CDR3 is TGTGCCAGTAGCCTACTTATGAACACTGAAGCTTTCTTT.

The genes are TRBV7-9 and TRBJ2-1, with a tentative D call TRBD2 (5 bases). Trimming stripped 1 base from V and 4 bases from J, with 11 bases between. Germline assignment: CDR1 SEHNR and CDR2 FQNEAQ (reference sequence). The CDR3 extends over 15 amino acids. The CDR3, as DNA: TGTGCCAGCAGCTTAGGGCGACCGGGATACAATGAGCAGTTCTTC. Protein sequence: CASSLGRPGYNEQFF.

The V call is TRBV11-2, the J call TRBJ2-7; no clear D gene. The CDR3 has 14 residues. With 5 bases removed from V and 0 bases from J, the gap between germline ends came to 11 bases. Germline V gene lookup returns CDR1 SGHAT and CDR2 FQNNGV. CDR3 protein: CASSQSFSSYEQYF. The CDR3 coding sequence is TGTGCCAGCAGCCAATCGTTTAGCTCCTACGAGCAGTACTTC.